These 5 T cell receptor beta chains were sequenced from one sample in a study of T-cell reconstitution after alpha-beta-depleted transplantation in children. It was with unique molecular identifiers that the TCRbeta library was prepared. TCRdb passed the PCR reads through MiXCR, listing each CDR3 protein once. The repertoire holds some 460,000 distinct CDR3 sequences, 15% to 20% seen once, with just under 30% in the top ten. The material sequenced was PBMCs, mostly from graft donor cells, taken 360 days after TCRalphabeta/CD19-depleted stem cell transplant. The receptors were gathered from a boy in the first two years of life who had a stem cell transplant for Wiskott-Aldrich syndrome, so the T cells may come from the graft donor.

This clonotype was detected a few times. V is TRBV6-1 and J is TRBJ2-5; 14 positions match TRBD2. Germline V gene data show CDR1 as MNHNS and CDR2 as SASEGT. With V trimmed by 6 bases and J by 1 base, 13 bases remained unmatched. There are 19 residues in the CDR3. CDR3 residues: CASSAGGLAGVGTQETQYF. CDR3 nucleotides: TGTGCCAGCAGCGCTGGGGGACTAGCGGGAGTAGGGACCCAAGAGACCCAGTACTTC.

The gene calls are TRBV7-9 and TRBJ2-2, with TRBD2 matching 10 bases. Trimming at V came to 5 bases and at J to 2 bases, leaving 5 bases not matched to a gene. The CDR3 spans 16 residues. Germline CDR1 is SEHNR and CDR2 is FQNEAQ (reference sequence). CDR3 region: CASSAGLAVNTGELFF. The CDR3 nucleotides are TGTGCCAGCAGCGCCGGACTAGCGGTCAACACCGGGGAGCTGTTTTTT.

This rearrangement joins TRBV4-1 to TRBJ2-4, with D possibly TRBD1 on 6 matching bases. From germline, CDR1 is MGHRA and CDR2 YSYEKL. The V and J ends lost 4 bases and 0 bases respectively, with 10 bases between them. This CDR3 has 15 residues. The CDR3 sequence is CASSRDRLAKNIQYF. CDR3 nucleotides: TGCGCCAGCAGCCGCGACAGGTTAGCCAAAAACATTCAGTACTTC.

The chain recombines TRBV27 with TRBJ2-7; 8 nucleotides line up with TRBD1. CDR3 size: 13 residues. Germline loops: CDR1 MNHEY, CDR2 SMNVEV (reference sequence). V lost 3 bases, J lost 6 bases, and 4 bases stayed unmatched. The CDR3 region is CASSFWTGTEQYF. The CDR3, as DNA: TGTGCCAGCAGTTTTTGGACAGGGACCGAGCAGTACTTC.

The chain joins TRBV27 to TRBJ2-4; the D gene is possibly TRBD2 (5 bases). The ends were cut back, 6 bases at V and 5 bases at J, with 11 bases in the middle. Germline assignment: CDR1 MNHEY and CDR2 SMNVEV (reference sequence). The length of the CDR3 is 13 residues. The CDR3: CASSLRGQNIQYF. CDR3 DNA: TGTGCCAGCAGCCTTCGAGGGCAAAACATTCAGTACTTC.